Listed below are T cell receptor beta chains from one sample, sequenced in a study of cytomegalovirus exposure and HLA in healthy donors. Profiled with immunoSEQ multiplex PCR; TCRdb holds only in-frame clones, not every one. The sample holds about 120,000 clones, roughly 87% seen once. Sequencing was performed on PBMCs. Receptor source: a young woman in good health and CMV-seronegative. CDR3s include the opening cysteine and the closing phenylalanine or tryptophan. Fields, in order: clone size, D gene, V gene, J gene, CDR3 DNA, CDR3 protein. The D gene is left open where the match is weak. Only part of the rows carry a size: once, few, many, or a class if the clone is expanded.

abundance: -; d_gene: TRBD2; v_gene: TRBV5-1; j_gene: TRBJ2-7; CDR3nt: TGCGCCAGCAGCTTTGCGGGGGACCGGGACGAGCAGTACTTC; CDR3aa: CASSFAGDRDEQYF
abundance: -; d_gene: -; v_gene: TRBV4-2; j_gene: TRBJ2-7; CDR3nt: TGTGCCAGCAGCCAAGGTGGTGCGTGGGAGCAGTACTTC; CDR3aa: CASSQGGAWEQYF
abundance: -; d_gene: -; v_gene: TRBV5-5; j_gene: TRBJ1-6; CDR3nt: TGTGCCAGCAGCTCCGGAGCCGGAAATTCACCCCTCCACTTT; CDR3aa: CASSSGAGNSPLHF
abundance: -; d_gene: TRBD1; v_gene: TRBV10-2; j_gene: TRBJ1-5; CDR3nt: TGCGCCAGCAGCCGACAGGGTAGCAATCAGCCCCAGCATTTT; CDR3aa: CASSRQGSNQPQHF
abundance: -; d_gene: -; v_gene: TRBV2; j_gene: TRBJ1-4; CDR3nt: TGTGCCAGCAGCGAGGATGGAGGACAGCTTGAAAAACTGTTTTTT; CDR3aa: CASSEDGGQLEKLFF
abundance: -; d_gene: -; v_gene: TRBV7-3; j_gene: TRBJ2-2; CDR3nt: TGTGCCAGCAGGCTCACAGGGACGAACACCGGGGAGCTGTTTTTT; CDR3aa: CASRLTGTNTGELFF
abundance: few; d_gene: TRBD1; v_gene: TRBV15; j_gene: TRBJ1-1; CDR3nt: TGTGCCACCAGCAGAGGGGGGACAGGGGCCCCGATGGAAGCTTTCTTT; CDR3aa: CATSRGGTGAPMEAFF
abundance: -; d_gene: TRBD2; v_gene: TRBV4-2; j_gene: TRBJ2-7; CDR3nt: TGTGCCAGCAGCCACGGACTAGCGGGGGCCTACGAGCAGTACTTC; CDR3aa: CASSHGLAGAYEQYF
abundance: -; d_gene: -; v_gene: TRBV6-1; j_gene: TRBJ2-7; CDR3nt: TGTGCCAGCAGTGAGCAGGGGCCCTACGAGCAGTACTTC; CDR3aa: CASSEQGPYEQYF
abundance: -; d_gene: -; v_gene: TRBV27; j_gene: TRBJ1-1; CDR3nt: TGTGCCAGCAGACGCAACAGGGTTTGGAACACTGAAGCTTTCTTT; CDR3aa: CASRRNRVWNTEAFF
abundance: -; d_gene: -; v_gene: TRBV27; j_gene: TRBJ1-5; CDR3nt: TGTGCCAGCAGTGAAACACTCCGGGGAAACCAGCCCCAGCATTTT; CDR3aa: CASSETLRGNQPQHF
abundance: -; d_gene: -; v_gene: TRBV15; j_gene: TRBJ1-6; CDR3nt: TGTGCCACCAGCAGAGATCGGGCACCCCTCCACTTT; CDR3aa: CATSRDRAPLHF
abundance: few; d_gene: -; v_gene: TRBV10-3; j_gene: TRBJ1-1; CDR3nt: TGTGCCATCAGTGACAGCGGGGGGCGCGGAAAAACTGAAGCTTTCTTT; CDR3aa: CAISDSGGRGKTEAFF
abundance: -; d_gene: TRBD2; v_gene: TRBV6-1; j_gene: TRBJ2-2; CDR3nt: TGTGCCAGCAGTTTTCCGGGAGGGCCTACCGGGGAGCTGTTTTTT; CDR3aa: CASSFPGGPTGELFF
abundance: -; d_gene: -; v_gene: TRBV6-6; j_gene: TRBJ2-1; CDR3nt: TGTGCCAGCAGTTACTCGACGGGATCCCACGAGCAGTTCTTC; CDR3aa: CASSYSTGSHEQFF
abundance: few; d_gene: TRBD1; v_gene: TRBV28; j_gene: TRBJ1-5; CDR3nt: TGTGCCAGCGGGACAGGAACTAGCAATCAGCCCCAGCATTTT; CDR3aa: CASGTGTSNQPQHF
abundance: once; d_gene: -; v_gene: TRBV19; j_gene: TRBJ1-1; CDR3nt: TGTGCCAGTAAGGGGCCGGGACATAAAGCTTTCTTT; CDR3aa: CASKGPGHKAFF
abundance: -; d_gene: -; v_gene: TRBV7-2; j_gene: TRBJ2-7; CDR3nt: TGTGCCAGCAGCTACTCGTACTCCTACGAGCAGTACTTC; CDR3aa: CASSYSYSYEQYF
abundance: -; d_gene: -; v_gene: TRBV6-1; j_gene: TRBJ2-5; CDR3nt: TGTGCCAGCAGGGAGGGACTTCCCGGGGAGACCCAGTACTTC; CDR3aa: CASREGLPGETQYF
abundance: -; d_gene: -; v_gene: TRBV29-1; j_gene: TRBJ2-7; CDR3nt: TGCAGCGTTAGTCGGTCGTCCTACGAGCAGTACTTC; CDR3aa: CSVSRSSYEQYF
abundance: -; d_gene: -; v_gene: TRBV6-1; j_gene: TRBJ1-1; CDR3nt: TGTGCCAGCAGTGAAGTTGCAGGCCTTGGTACTGAAGCTTTCTTT; CDR3aa: CASSEVAGLGTEAFF
abundance: -; d_gene: -; v_gene: TRBV5-1; j_gene: TRBJ1-1; CDR3nt: TGCGCCAGCAGCTTGCAGGAGAACACTGAAGCTTTCTTT; CDR3aa: CASSLQENTEAFF
abundance: -; d_gene: -; v_gene: TRBV5-1; j_gene: TRBJ1-3; CDR3nt: TGCGCCAGCAGCTTGTCTCCGGTGGCTGGAAACACCATATATTTT; CDR3aa: CASSLSPVAGNTIYF
abundance: -; d_gene: -; v_gene: TRBV20-1; j_gene: TRBJ1-2; CDR3nt: TGCAGTGCTAGTGGAGGGGATGGCTACACCTTC; CDR3aa: CSASGGDGYTF
abundance: -; d_gene: -; v_gene: TRBV6-5; j_gene: TRBJ1-3; CDR3nt: TGTGCCAGCAGCCGAGGGGGTACGGGAAACACCATATATTTT; CDR3aa: CASSRGGTGNTIYF
abundance: -; d_gene: -; v_gene: TRBV30; j_gene: TRBJ1-1; CDR3nt: TGTGCCTGGAGTGTAGGCAGGGGCACTGAAGCTTTCTTT; CDR3aa: CAWSVGRGTEAFF
abundance: -; d_gene: TRBD2; v_gene: TRBV2; j_gene: TRBJ2-1; CDR3nt: TGTGCCAGCAGTGAAGCAGGGCTAGCGGGAGGAAGGGATGAGCAGTTCTTC; CDR3aa: CASSEAGLAGGRDEQFF
abundance: -; d_gene: TRBD1; v_gene: TRBV7-9; j_gene: TRBJ2-2; CDR3nt: TGTGCCAGCAGCTTAGGGACAGGGTTCTACACCGGGGAGCTGTTTTTT; CDR3aa: CASSLGTGFYTGELFF
abundance: -; d_gene: -; v_gene: TRBV5-1; j_gene: TRBJ1-6; CDR3nt: TGCGCCAGCAGCTTCTCGGTGGATTCACCCCTCCACTTT; CDR3aa: CASSFSVDSPLHF
abundance: few; d_gene: -; v_gene: TRBV7-8; j_gene: TRBJ1-2; CDR3nt: TGTGCCAGCAGCCCGACAGGATTCTATGGCTACACCTTC; CDR3aa: CASSPTGFYGYTF
abundance: -; d_gene: -; v_gene: TRBV2; j_gene: TRBJ2-3; CDR3nt: TGTGCCAGCAGTGAACCGGTAGAGTTAACAGATACGCAGTATTTT; CDR3aa: CASSEPVELTDTQYF
abundance: -; d_gene: TRBD2; v_gene: TRBV4-1; j_gene: TRBJ2-5; CDR3nt: TGCGCCAGCAGCCTAGGGGGAGTAGCGGGAGACCAAGAGACCCAGTACTTC; CDR3aa: CASSLGGVAGDQETQYF
abundance: -; d_gene: -; v_gene: TRBV29-1; j_gene: TRBJ2-1; CDR3nt: TGCAGCGTAGACGGGGTATCCTACAATGAGCAGTTCTTC; CDR3aa: CSVDGVSYNEQFF
abundance: -; d_gene: TRBD1; v_gene: TRBV18; j_gene: TRBJ1-1; CDR3nt: TGTGCCAGCTCACCAGCACTTCCGGGACAGGGGACTGAAGCTTTCTTT; CDR3aa: CASSPALPGQGTEAFF
abundance: -; d_gene: -; v_gene: TRBV6-6; j_gene: TRBJ2-3; CDR3nt: TGTGCCAGCAGGGGGGTCGGGGCGGGAACCGATACGCAGTATTTT; CDR3aa: CASRGVGAGTDTQYF
abundance: -; d_gene: TRBD1; v_gene: TRBV19; j_gene: TRBJ1-1; CDR3nt: TGTGCCAGTAGTATAAGACAGGGCGACACTGAAGCTTTCTTT; CDR3aa: CASSIRQGDTEAFF
abundance: -; d_gene: -; v_gene: TRBV4-3; j_gene: TRBJ2-3; CDR3nt: TGCGCCAGCAGCCAAGAACCTACGGAGTCCACAGATACGCAGTATTTT; CDR3aa: CASSQEPTESTDTQYF
abundance: -; d_gene: -; v_gene: TRBV11-2; j_gene: TRBJ1-3; CDR3nt: TGTGCCAGCAGCTCCTTGGGGGGGGCGCCGGGAAACACCATATATTTT; CDR3aa: CASSSLGGAPGNTIYF
abundance: -; d_gene: -; v_gene: TRBV4-3; j_gene: TRBJ1-2; CDR3nt: TGCGCCAGCAGCCAAGAAACCAACGCGAGGGGCTACACCTTC; CDR3aa: CASSQETNARGYTF
abundance: once; d_gene: -; v_gene: TRBV4-1; j_gene: TRBJ1-4; CDR3nt: TGCGCCAGCAGCCAAGAGTGGGGCCGGGGGGCGGCGAAACTGTTTTTT; CDR3aa: CASSQEWGRGAAKLFF
abundance: -; d_gene: -; v_gene: TRBV10-3; j_gene: TRBJ1-5; CDR3nt: TGTGCCATCAGTGAGGGGCAGGGCCTGAATCAGCCCCAGCATTTT; CDR3aa: CAISEGQGLNQPQHF
abundance: -; d_gene: TRBD2; v_gene: TRBV9; j_gene: TRBJ2-7; CDR3nt: TGTGCCAGCAGCGTCCGCGGGGGTGGCGAGCAGTACTTC; CDR3aa: CASSVRGGGEQYF
abundance: -; d_gene: TRBD2; v_gene: TRBV5-1; j_gene: TRBJ2-3; CDR3nt: TGCGCCAGCAGCTTGGCCGGGACTAGCGGGGGCACAGATACGCAGTATTTT; CDR3aa: CASSLAGTSGGTDTQYF
abundance: -; d_gene: -; v_gene: TRBV7-2; j_gene: TRBJ2-7; CDR3nt: TGTGCCAGCAGCGAAGGGGGGGGAATCGAGCAGTACTTC; CDR3aa: CASSEGGGIEQYF
abundance: -; d_gene: TRBD1; v_gene: TRBV19; j_gene: TRBJ2-2; CDR3nt: TGTGCCAGTAGTACCCCGGACAGGGGGAACGGGGAGCTGTTTTTT; CDR3aa: CASSTPDRGNGELFF
abundance: -; d_gene: -; v_gene: TRBV19; j_gene: TRBJ2-7; CDR3nt: TGTGCCAGTATTCCCTCAGGCCCAGGACAGTCCTACGAGCAGTACTTC; CDR3aa: CASIPSGPGQSYEQYF
abundance: -; d_gene: TRBD1; v_gene: TRBV6-5; j_gene: TRBJ1-2; CDR3nt: TGTGCCAGCAGCCCCCCGACAGGGGGTCCCCTCTTC; CDR3aa: CASSPPTGGPLF
abundance: -; d_gene: -; v_gene: TRBV30; j_gene: TRBJ1-2; CDR3nt: TGTGCCTGTGACACTTACTATGGCTACACCTTC; CDR3aa: CACDTYYGYTF
abundance: -; d_gene: TRBD1; v_gene: TRBV9; j_gene: TRBJ1-3; CDR3nt: TGTGCCAGCAGCGCCGGGGGACAGGGGACTGGTAGAGGTGGAAACACCATATATTTT; CDR3aa: CASSAGGQGTGRGGNTIYF
abundance: -; d_gene: -; v_gene: TRBV18; j_gene: TRBJ1-5; CDR3nt: TGTGCCAGCTCATCATCCGCGGGGACTAATCAGCCCCAGCATTTT; CDR3aa: CASSSSAGTNQPQHF